This record looks at one T cell receptor beta chain sequence and its context. Its antigen remains unknown. The data stem from a study of cytomegalovirus exposure and HLA in healthy donors. Study-wide results and caveats: As a later analysis showed, a missense DCLRE1C variant was linked to trimming of TCR beta V- and J-genes.

This PCR relied on a set of 60 Vbeta primers and 13 Jbeta primers. The repertoire was sequenced with immunoSEQ multiplex PCR; TCRdb's copy has only in-frame clones and lacks some. This table holds roughly 150,000 clones, approximately 80% found once. Germline loops: CDR1 SGHTS, CDR2 YDEGEE. Trimming left V 4 bases short and J 1 base short, with 18 bases between. The CDR3 contains 17 residues. The sequence was collected from a young woman in good health and CMV-seronegative. What was sequenced was PBMCs. The V gene is TRBV5-8, the J gene TRBJ2-1; D perhaps matches TRBD1 (6 bases). The CDR3: CASSTPPNRVSYNEQFF. The CDR3 nucleotides read TGTGCCAGCAGCACACCCCCCAACAGGGTATCCTACAATGAGCAGTTCTTC.